This entry describes one T cell receptor beta chain. Constant-region reverse primers amplified full-length variable regions, followed by semi-nested Nested Universal Primer A PCR. TCRdb independently ran MiXCR on the 5' RACE reads; one entry per CDR3 protein. The sample holds approximately 23,000 distinct CDR3 sequences, around 30% seen once. Sequenced material: tumor-infiltrating naive CD4+ T cells sorted from the breast tumor. Regarding subset: naive CD4+ T cells, CD4+CD45RA+CD25-. The receptor's source is a female donor with breast cancer.

CDR3 bases: TGCAGTGCTGGCATCGGGGCTTCGGAGACCCAGTACTTC. Translated, it gives CSAGIGASETQYF. The chain combines TRBV20-1 with TRBJ2-5, with D perhaps being TRBD1 or TRBD2 (5 bases each). The CDR3 consists of 13 residues. Deletions cut 5 bases from V and 5 bases from J, with 15 bases between. CDR1 DFQATT and CDR2 SNEGSKA come from the germline V gene (reference sequence).